These T cell receptor beta chains were read from a single sample in a study of T cells after yellow fever vaccination. TCRdb reprocessed the 5' RACE reads via MiXCR and lists one record per CDR3 protein. The sample yields 50,000 or so distinct CDR3 sequences, 7% to 8.5% seen once. The sample in question was CD8+ T cells sorted from PBMCs, obtained around 15 days after the first yellow fever vaccination. These receptors came from a man aged 18 to 30 who received the YFV17D yellow fever vaccine. CDR3s include the opening cysteine and the closing phenylalanine or tryptophan. Fields, in order: V gene, J gene, D gene, clone size, CDR3 length, CDR3 protein, CDR3 DNA. D genes are given only for firm matches. Size values are once, few and many counts, or a class for expanded clones, and some rows have none.

v_gene: TRBV7-8; j_gene: TRBJ2-3; d_gene: TRBD1; abundance: .; len: 15; CDR3aa: CASRPGTGEADTQYF; CDR3nt: TGTGCCAGCAGACCCGGGACAGGGGAGGCAGATACGCAGTATTTT
v_gene: TRBV7-9; j_gene: TRBJ2-2; d_gene: .; abundance: many; len: 13; CDR3aa: CASSSGLVGELFF; CDR3nt: TGTGCCAGCAGCTCGGGGCTTGTCGGGGAGCTGTTTTTT
v_gene: TRBV6-5; j_gene: TRBJ2-2; d_gene: .; abundance: many; len: 16; CDR3aa: CASSLNTPINTGELFF; CDR3nt: TGTGCCAGCAGTTTAAATACACCAATTAACACCGGGGAGCTGTTTTTT
v_gene: TRBV4-3; j_gene: TRBJ2-1; d_gene: TRBD2; abundance: many; len: 15; CDR3aa: CASSPGTSGYNEQFF; CDR3nt: TGCGCCAGCAGCCCCGGGACTAGCGGCTACAATGAGCAGTTCTTC
v_gene: TRBV7-2; j_gene: TRBJ2-2; d_gene: .; abundance: few; len: 12; CDR3aa: CASSLWSGELFF; CDR3nt: TGTGCCAGCAGTCTATGGTCCGGGGAGCTGTTTTTT
v_gene: TRBV29-1; j_gene: TRBJ2-7; d_gene: TRBD2; abundance: many; len: 14; CDR3aa: CSVKKTSGAYEQYF; CDR3nt: TGCAGCGTCAAAAAGACTAGCGGGGCCTACGAGCAGTACTTC
v_gene: TRBV5-4; j_gene: TRBJ2-7; d_gene: .; abundance: many; len: 14; CDR3aa: CASSLDEGNYEQYF; CDR3nt: TGTGCCAGCAGCTTAGACGAAGGAAACTACGAGCAGTACTTC
v_gene: TRBV7-9; j_gene: TRBJ2-1; d_gene: .; abundance: many; len: 17; CDR3aa: CASSSALRTGDYNEQFF; CDR3nt: TGTGCCAGCAGCTCCGCCTTGCGGACGGGGGACTACAATGAGCAGTTCTTC
v_gene: TRBV5-6; j_gene: TRBJ1-2; d_gene: .; abundance: few; len: 13; CDR3aa: CASSPQGFSGYTF; CDR3nt: TGTGCCAGCAGCCCACAGGGATTCTCTGGCTACACCTTC
v_gene: TRBV20-1; j_gene: TRBJ2-5; d_gene: .; abundance: many; len: 15; CDR3aa: CSARAVVEQLETQYF; CDR3nt: TGCAGTGCTAGAGCTGTGGTTGAACAGTTGGAGACCCAGTACTTC
v_gene: TRBV6-5; j_gene: TRBJ2-2; d_gene: TRBD2; abundance: many; len: 13; CDR3aa: CASGAREAGELFF; CDR3nt: TGTGCCAGCGGGGCCCGGGAGGCCGGGGAGCTGTTTTTT
v_gene: TRBV9; j_gene: TRBJ1-1; d_gene: TRBD1; abundance: many; len: 17; CDR3aa: CASSPAGQVLGWTEAFF; CDR3nt: TGTGCCAGCAGCCCCGCAGGACAGGTTCTTGGTTGGACTGAAGCTTTCTTT
v_gene: TRBV11-3; j_gene: TRBJ2-3; d_gene: .; abundance: many; len: 15; CDR3aa: CASRSGHRKSDTQYF; CDR3nt: TGTGCCAGCAGAAGCGGACACCGAAAATCAGATACGCAGTATTTT
v_gene: TRBV3-1; j_gene: TRBJ1-5; d_gene: .; abundance: many; len: 15; CDR3aa: CASSHMEDSNQPQHF; CDR3nt: TGTGCCAGCAGCCATATGGAGGATAGCAATCAGCCCCAGCATTTT
v_gene: TRBV7-6; j_gene: TRBJ2-1; d_gene: .; abundance: many; len: 15; CDR3aa: CASSLMNEDRDEQFF; CDR3nt: TGTGCCAGCAGCTTGATGAATGAAGATAGAGATGAGCAGTTCTTC
v_gene: TRBV21-1; j_gene: TRBJ2-7; d_gene: .; abundance: many; len: 14; CDR3aa: CASSKGYRAYEQYF; CDR3nt: TGTGCCAGCAGCAAAGGCTACAGAGCCTACGAGCAGTACTTC
v_gene: TRBV10-2; j_gene: TRBJ2-1; d_gene: .; abundance: many; len: 15; CDR3aa: CASSWDSSSYNEQFF; CDR3nt: TGCGCCAGCAGTTGGGACTCAAGCTCCTACAATGAGCAGTTCTTC
v_gene: TRBV6-2/TRBV6-3; j_gene: TRBJ1-3; d_gene: .; abundance: many; len: 17; CDR3aa: CASSYWDRESSGNTIYF; CDR3nt: TGTGCCAGCAGTTATTGGGACCGCGAAAGCTCTGGAAACACCATATATTTT
v_gene: TRBV5-1; j_gene: TRBJ1-1; d_gene: .; abundance: many; len: 17; CDR3aa: CASSLDITGRFSPEAFF; CDR3nt: TGCGCCAGCAGCTTGGATATTACAGGGAGGTTTTCCCCTGAAGCTTTCTTT
v_gene: TRBV12-3/TRBV12-4; j_gene: TRBJ1-2; d_gene: .; abundance: few; len: 15; CDR3aa: CASSLGQGGINGYTF; CDR3nt: TGTGCCAGCAGTTTAGGGCAGGGAGGGATCAATGGCTACACCTTC
v_gene: TRBV15; j_gene: TRBJ1-4; d_gene: .; abundance: many; len: 15; CDR3aa: CATSGSVTTNEKLFF; CDR3nt: TGTGCCACCAGCGGATCCGTGACAACTAATGAAAAACTGTTTTTT
v_gene: TRBV12-3/TRBV12-4; j_gene: TRBJ2-2; d_gene: TRBD1; abundance: many; len: 15; CDR3aa: CASSLTGVRTGELFF; CDR3nt: TGTGCCAGCAGTTTGACAGGGGTGAGGACCGGGGAGCTGTTTTTT
v_gene: TRBV20-1; j_gene: TRBJ2-5; d_gene: .; abundance: many; len: 13; CDR3aa: CSASLPDPETQYF; CDR3nt: TGCAGTGCTAGTCTTCCAGATCCGGAGACCCAGTACTTC
v_gene: TRBV28; j_gene: TRBJ1-4; d_gene: .; abundance: many; len: 20; CDR3aa: CASTSLVWKAGERVGEKLFF; CDR3nt: TGTGCCAGCACCTCACTCGTCTGGAAGGCAGGGGAAAGGGTTGGGGAAAAACTGTTTTTT
v_gene: TRBV5-1; j_gene: TRBJ2-5; d_gene: .; abundance: many; len: 14; CDR3aa: CASSPTGIQETQYF; CDR3nt: TGCGCCAGCAGCCCAACAGGGATCCAAGAGACCCAGTACTTC
v_gene: TRBV7-9; j_gene: TRBJ2-3; d_gene: .; abundance: many; len: 17; CDR3aa: CASTPGTFVAGTDTQYF; CDR3nt: TGTGCCAGCACCCCGGGGACATTCGTGGCGGGCACAGATACGCAGTATTTT
v_gene: TRBV5-1; j_gene: TRBJ1-1; d_gene: .; abundance: many; len: 14; CDR3aa: CASSFAPGNTEAFF; CDR3nt: TGCGCCAGCAGCTTTGCTCCAGGTAACACTGAAGCTTTCTTT
v_gene: TRBV5-4; j_gene: TRBJ2-3; d_gene: .; abundance: few; len: 14; CDR3aa: CASSLSPLTDTQYF; CDR3nt: TGTGCCAGCAGCTTGTCCCCGCTCACAGATACGCAGTATTTT
v_gene: TRBV5-4; j_gene: TRBJ2-2; d_gene: .; abundance: many; len: 14; CDR3aa: CASSLAVATGELFF; CDR3nt: TGTGCCAGCAGCTTGGCGGTGGCCACCGGGGAGCTGTTTTTT
v_gene: TRBV29-1; j_gene: TRBJ2-2; d_gene: TRBD2; abundance: many; len: 12; CDR3aa: CSVTGGTGELFF; CDR3nt: TGCAGCGTGACGGGGGGCACCGGGGAGCTGTTTTTT
v_gene: TRBV29-1; j_gene: TRBJ2-1; d_gene: .; abundance: many; len: 12; CDR3aa: CSARLSQREQFF; CDR3nt: TGCAGCGCCCGATTGTCCCAAAGGGAGCAGTTCTTC
v_gene: TRBV21-1; j_gene: TRBJ2-3; d_gene: .; abundance: .; len: 14; CDR3aa: CASSRGLHTDTQYF; CDR3nt: TGTGCCAGCAGCAGGGGACTTCACACAGATACGCAGTATTTT
v_gene: TRBV9; j_gene: TRBJ2-1; d_gene: .; abundance: few; len: 14; CDR3aa: CASSVEGTVNEQFF; CDR3nt: TGTGCCAGCAGCGTAGAGGGCACAGTGAATGAGCAGTTCTTC
v_gene: TRBV29-1; j_gene: TRBJ2-7; d_gene: TRBD1; abundance: many; len: 12; CDR3aa: CSVAGQTYEQYF; CDR3nt: TGCAGCGTTGCGGGACAGACCTACGAGCAGTACTTC
v_gene: TRBV12-3/TRBV12-4; j_gene: TRBJ2-2; d_gene: .; abundance: many; len: 12; CDR3aa: CASEGGTGELFF; CDR3nt: TGTGCCAGCGAGGGTGGCACCGGGGAGCTGTTTTTT
v_gene: TRBV11-1; j_gene: TRBJ1-2; d_gene: TRBD1; abundance: many; len: 19; CDR3aa: CASSHRQGKTPTANYGYTF; CDR3nt: TGTGCCAGCAGCCATAGACAGGGCAAAACTCCAACAGCTAACTATGGCTACACCTTC
v_gene: TRBV4-2; j_gene: TRBJ2-2; d_gene: TRBD1; abundance: many; len: 15; CDR3aa: CASSHETGGTGELFF; CDR3nt: TGTGCCAGCAGCCATGAGACAGGGGGCACCGGGGAGCTGTTTTTT
v_gene: TRBV9; j_gene: TRBJ2-3; d_gene: TRBD2; abundance: many; len: 15; CDR3aa: CASSVVAGSTDTQYF; CDR3nt: TGTGCCAGCAGCGTGGTAGCGGGGAGCACAGATACGCAGTATTTT
v_gene: TRBV4-1; j_gene: TRBJ2-7; d_gene: .; abundance: .; len: 22; CDR3aa: CASSQVLAQRLRGGGVPYEQYF; CDR3nt: TGCGCCAGCAGCCAAGTGCTAGCTCAACGTTTGCGGGGAGGGGGGGTCCCCTACGAGCAGTACTTC
v_gene: TRBV6-4; j_gene: TRBJ2-3; d_gene: .; abundance: many; len: 15; CDR3aa: CASSAQGGSTDTQYF; CDR3nt: TGTGCCAGCAGTGCCCAGGGGGGAAGCACAGATACGCAGTATTTT
v_gene: TRBV5-1; j_gene: TRBJ1-4; d_gene: TRBD1; abundance: many; len: 14; CDR3aa: CASSPGGAGEKLFF; CDR3nt: TGCGCCAGCAGCCCAGGGGGCGCCGGTGAAAAACTGTTTTTT
v_gene: TRBV12-3/TRBV12-4; j_gene: TRBJ2-4; d_gene: .; abundance: many; len: 13; CDR3aa: CASSLILENIQYF; CDR3nt: TGTGCCAGCAGTTTAATTCTGGAAAACATTCAGTACTTC
v_gene: TRBV18; j_gene: TRBJ2-1; d_gene: .; abundance: many; len: 15; CDR3aa: CASSHSGLSYNEQFF; CDR3nt: TGTGCCAGCTCACATTCGGGCCTATCCTACAATGAGCAGTTCTTC
v_gene: TRBV24-1; j_gene: TRBJ2-1; d_gene: TRBD2; abundance: few; len: 18; CDR3aa: CATSDYKTSGGPLNEQFF; CDR3nt: TGTGCCACCAGTGACTACAAGACTAGCGGGGGGCCGTTGAATGAGCAGTTCTTC
v_gene: TRBV6-2/TRBV6-3; j_gene: TRBJ1-1; d_gene: .; abundance: many; len: 13; CDR3aa: CASSYVLNTEAFF; CDR3nt: TGTGCCAGCAGTTACGTATTGAACACTGAAGCTTTCTTT
v_gene: TRBV12-5; j_gene: TRBJ2-7; d_gene: .; abundance: many; len: 16; CDR3aa: CASGLVLGTISYEQYF; CDR3nt: TGTGCTAGTGGTTTGGTACTAGGCACTATATCCTACGAGCAGTACTTC
v_gene: TRBV29-1; j_gene: TRBJ1-1; d_gene: .; abundance: many; len: 12; CDR3aa: CSVEAVAGLAFF; CDR3nt: TGCAGCGTTGAAGCGGTTGCTGGGTTGGCTTTCTTT
v_gene: TRBV7-9; j_gene: TRBJ1-1; d_gene: .; abundance: few; len: 13; CDR3aa: CASSFKGNTEAFF; CDR3nt: TGTGCCAGCAGCTTTAAGGGGAACACTGAAGCTTTCTTT
v_gene: TRBV11-2; j_gene: TRBJ2-1; d_gene: .; abundance: few; len: 10; CDR3aa: CASSLSQQFF; CDR3nt: TGTGCCAGCAGCTTGAGCCAGCAGTTCTTC
v_gene: TRBV6-2/TRBV6-3; j_gene: TRBJ2-1; d_gene: .; abundance: many; len: 13; CDR3aa: CASSSGWYNEQFF; CDR3nt: TGTGCCAGCAGCTCCGGGTGGTACAATGAGCAGTTCTTC